Below, 10 T cell receptor beta chains from the same sample are listed, as sequenced in a study of T cells expressing NK-cell markers. TCRdb re-called the 5' RACE reads; one entry per CDR3 protein, DNA not given. This sample's table has some 110,000 distinct CDR3 sequences. The material sequenced was blood T cells: a sorted CD56 or NKG2C T cell subset, CD4+ or CD8+ T cells, or bulk PBMC T cells (not recorded which). The receptor source for this set is a woman between 18 and 70 years old in good health.

The chain carries TRBV20-1 and TRBJ2-1; TCRdb names TRBD1, which stays unverified in the absence of DNA. Germline CDR1 DFQATT, CDR2 SNEGSKA (reference sequence). There are 13 residues in the CDR3. The CDR3 spells CSARAGADNEQFF.

V gene TRBV9 combines with J gene TRBJ2-1; TCRdb's D call of TRBD1 is untestable without DNA. The CDR3 covers 12 residues. Germline CDR1 SGDLS, CDR2 YYNGEE. The CDR3 protein is CASSVGVGEQFF.

This chain uses TRBV12-3 or TRBV12-4 with TRBJ1-1. The CDR3 runs to 14 residues. The CDR3 sequence: CASSLWERHTEAFF.

The rearrangement joins TRBV4-1 to TRBJ2-1; TCRdb's D gene call, TRBD2, goes unchecked for lack of DNA. Germline loops: CDR1 MGHRA, CDR2 YSYEKL. The CDR3 has 15 residues. The CDR3 here is CASSQEGLTLFEQFF.

The chain joins TRBV19 to TRBJ2-1; as DNA is missing, the TRBD1 call by TCRdb cannot be tested. CDR1 is LNHDA, CDR2 SQIVND, per germline (reference sequence). The CDR3 has 16 amino acids. The CDR3 reads CASSATGTVSYNEQFF.

The rearrangement uses TRBV3-1 and TRBJ1-2; TCRdb returns TRBD1, unconfirmable since there is no DNA. Germline CDR1 reads LGHDT; CDR2 reads YNNKEL (reference sequence). CDR3 size: 15 residues. The CDR3 sequence is CASSQRVGGPFGYTF.

The chain recombines TRBV20-1 with TRBJ2-3; TCRdb's D call, TRBD1, is unchecked because there is no DNA. The germline gives CDR1 DFQATT, CDR2 SNEGSKA (reference sequence). The CDR3 covers 16 residues. The CDR3 reads CSAFALGERGTDTQYF.

The gene calls are TRBV21-1 and TRBJ2-5; TCRdb gives TRBD2 as the D gene, but with no DNA this cannot be confirmed. TRBV21-1 is a pseudogene. CDR3 length equals 17 residues. The CDR3 here is CASSKDGTSGSQETQYF.

This chain connects TRBV4-1 to TRBJ2-1; TCRdb lists TRBD1, though no DNA is available to test this call. The CDR3 sequence is 14 residues long. Germline CDR1 MGHRA, CDR2 YSYEKL. The CDR3 here is CASSQDRGANEQFF.

This chain uses TRBV6-2 or TRBV6-3 with TRBJ1-3. The CDR3 consists of 16 residues. From germline, CDR1 is MNHEY and CDR2 SVGEGT. CDR3 protein: CASSYSVGDPGNTIYF.